The 18 T cell receptor beta chains listed next were all sequenced from one sample in a study of vaccination and CD4 T cells after COVID-19 (dated by TCRdb to between 2021 and 2023). In the paper's terms, the treatment or condition label means: roughly ten-day PBMC culture with coronavirus spike peptide pools or control peptides (ViraFEST assay). The protocol used for the library was PCR. This sample was sequenced with an Illumina iSeq 100. TCR sequencing of DNA from cultured CD4+ T cells used the Oncomine TCR Beta short-read assay at the Johns Hopkins FTIC core. The public reads were quality trimmed at Q25 with fastp and then assembled into clones with MiXCR by TCRdb, keeping productive beta chains. Rows matching on CDR3 protein sequence are summarized as one entry with the most common DNA and genes. This sample has 6,000 to 6,500 distinct CDR3 sequences in its table, and less than 35% of those were observed once. Of the sample, 9.5% to 14% falls within the top ten clones.

What these receptors recognize is not known. Specimen: CD4+ T cells from blood, cultured in vitro, collected after SARS-CoV-2 vaccination. Every receptor here comes from a human donor who had recovered from COVID-19.

This clonotype was found a few times. The chain is built from TRBV11-3 and TRBJ2-7, with D hard to call. Germline values: CDR1 SGHNT, CDR2 YENEEA. The CDR3 totals 14 residues. Between the trimmed V and J ends, which lost 3 bases and 4 bases, there was a span of 13 bases. CDR3 region: CASSFYTSPYEQYF. CDR3 DNA sequence: TGTGCCAGCAGCTTCTATACGTCCCCATACGAGCAGTACTTC.

This clonotype is judged medium-sized. The V gene is TRBV7-8, the J gene TRBJ1-5, with a weak D call TRBD1 (5 bases). The CDR3 is 15 amino acids. Germline V gene data show CDR1 as SGHVS and CDR2 as FQNEAQ. With 2 bases removed from V and 4 bases from J, the gap between germline ends came to 12 bases. The CDR3 region has the DNA TGTGCCAGCAGCTTATATTCGGGGGGGAATCAGCCCCAGCATTTT. Amino acids: CASSLYSGGNQPQHF.

This rearrangement joins TRBV28 to TRBJ2-7, with 11 bases lining up with TRBD2. TRBJ2-1 matches the DNA end more closely, so the J call is doubtful. This CDR3 contains 17 residues. From germline, CDR1 is MDHEN and CDR2 SYDVKM. CDR3 coding DNA: TGTGCCAGCAGCCTCAGAATTAGCGGGGGGGCCGGGTATGAGCAGTTCTTC. It yields the protein CASSLRISGGAGYEQFF.

The V call is TRBV7-9, the J call TRBJ1-1; 7 nucleotides match TRBD1. Losses at the gene ends were 4 bases for V and 11 bases for J; bases not matched to a gene: 7. Germline values: CDR1 SEHNR, CDR2 FQNEAQ (reference sequence). This CDR3 has 12 residues. CDR3 DNA: TGTGCCAGCAGCTACGAACAGGGGCGTGCTTTCTTT. Protein sequence: CASSYEQGRAFF.

CDR3 bases: TGCAGCGTTAGAGCTAGCGGGGCCCTATACGAGCAGTACTTC. It yields the protein CSVRASGALYEQYF. The gene calls are TRBV29-1 and TRBJ2-7; 9 bases are a match to TRBD2. J gave up 4 bases and V 5 bases, and 9 bases lay outside the gene matches. The CDR3 extends over 14 amino acids. The V gene's germline CDR1 is SQVTM and CDR2 ANQGSEA.

This clonotype occurred a few times. The chain carries TRBV7-2 and TRBJ1-2; D possibly corresponds to TRBD1 (5 bases). Germline-derived CDR1 and CDR2 are SGHTA and FQGNSA. CDR3 length: 15 residues. V lost 5 bases to trimming and J lost 0 bases, with 13 bases between them. CDR3 sequence (DNA): TGTGCCAGCAGCGCGGGACTCTCCTCTAACTATGGCTACACCTTC. The encoded protein is CASSAGLSSNYGYTF.

This clonotype came up a few times. A read error may account for a junction end that differs from germline. The chain couples TRBV6-4 to TRBJ2-5; 8 bases align to TRBD1. The CDR3 totals 14 residues. Germline-derived CDR1 and CDR2 are MRHNA and SNTAGT. The CDR3: CASSEQGGQGTQYF. CDR3 nucleotides: TGTGCCAGCAGTGAACAGGGGGGTCAAGGGACCCAGTACTTC.

This clonotype was observed a few times. This chain connects TRBV7-2 to TRBJ1-1; D unresolved. The V gene's germline CDR1 is SGHTA and CDR2 FQGNSA. Trimming took 1 base from V and 4 from J, leaving 7 bases between them. The CDR3 extends over 13 amino acids. In DNA form, the CDR3 reads TGTGCCAGCAGCTTAGAGAGGGCCACTGAAGCTTTCTTT. It specifies CASSLERATEAFF.

This clonotype has just a few counts. This chain uses TRBV7-8 with TRBJ2-7; D might be TRBD2 (5 bases). V lost 4 bases and J 7 bases, leaving 14 bases between the germline ends. CDR3 length equals 13 residues. Germline lookup yields CDR1 SGHVS and CDR2 FQNEAQ. The CDR3 DNA reads as TGTGCCAGCAGCTCCCGGGAAACGGCGGAGCAGTACTTC. Amino acid sequence: CASSSRETAEQYF. The variable domain in full, completed from reference TRBV7-8 and TRBJ2-7, reads GAGVSQSPRYKVAKRGQDVALRCDPISGHVSLFWYQQALGQGPEFLTYFQNEAQLDKSGLPSDRFFAERPEGSVSTLKIQRTQQEDSAVYLCASSSRETAEQYFGPGTRLTVT.

The rearrangement joins TRBV11-1 to TRBJ2-7, with D unclear. Germline lookup yields CDR1 SGHAT and CDR2 FQDESV (reference sequence). This CDR3 region has 15 residues. With 1 base removed from V and 0 bases from J, the gap between germline ends came to 10 bases. The CDR3 nucleotides are TGTGCCAGCAGCTTAGAAGGTGGCAGCTCCTACGAGCAGTACTTC. Its translation is CASSLEGGSSYEQYF. The full variable domain, with the rest looked up from reference TRBV11-1 and TRBJ2-7, is EAEVAQSPRYKITEKSQAVAFWCDPISGHATLYWYRQILGQGPELLVQFQDESVVDDSQLPKDRFSAERLKGVDSTLKIQPAELGDSAMYLCASSLEGGSSYEQYFGPGTRLTVT.

This clonotype has only a few counts. The chain carries TRBV20-1 and TRBJ1-5; the D gene is possibly TRBD1 (6 bases). CDR3 size: 15 residues. Trimming pared 0 bases from V and 4 bases from J, leaving 13 bases between. Per the germline V gene, CDR1 is DFQATT and CDR2 is SNEGSKA (reference sequence). CDR3 loop: CSARDAEQGNQPQHF. CDR3 sequence (DNA): TGCAGTGCTAGAGATGCGGAACAGGGTAATCAGCCCCAGCATTTT.

This clonotype was detected only a few times. The chain recombines TRBV6-1 with TRBJ1-5; D gene ambiguous. The V end was cut by 5 bases, the J end by 0 bases, with 8 bases between. The length of the CDR3 is 14 residues. Germline V lookup: CDR1 MNHNS, CDR2 SASEGT. The CDR3 region is CASSPSTSNQPQHF. CDR3 in DNA: TGTGCCAGCAGTCCCAGCACTAGCAATCAGCCCCAGCATTTT.

This chain connects TRBV12-3 or TRBV12-4 to TRBJ2-1, with 10 bases matching TRBD2. This CDR3 has 14 residues. V was pared by 5 bases and J by 11 bases, with 9 bases of the junction left unmatched. In nucleotides, the CDR3 is TGTGCCAGCAGTACTAGCGGGATATTGGACAAGCAGTTCTTC. It specifies CASSTSGILDKQFF.

This clonotype has only a few counts. This chain links TRBV28 with TRBJ2-7, with D maybe TRBD1 (6 bases). The ends were cut back, 3 bases at V and 1 base at J, with 16 bases in the middle. Germline-derived CDR1 and CDR2 are MDHEN and SYDVKM. This CDR3 region has 16 residues. The DNA of the CDR3 is TGTGCCAGCAGTTTTGGGTGGGGGACACATTCCTACGAGCAGTACTTC. Translated, it gives CASSFGWGTHSYEQYF.

Details on this clonotype: A read error may produce the germline difference seen at one junction end. The chain has TRBV19 and TRBJ2-5, with TRBD2 matching over 8 bases. The germline CDR1 and CDR2 sequences are LNHDA and SQIVND (reference sequence). This CDR3 is built from 17 residues. In nucleotides, the CDR3 is TGTGCCAGTAGTATGGGATCAGCGGGGGAGACCCGTTCGTCCCAGCACTTC. It yields the protein CASSMGSAGETRSSQHF. The full variable domain, in which reference TRBV19 and TRBJ2-5 provide the parts outside the CDR3, is DGGITQSPKYLFRKEGQNVTLSCEQNLNHDAMYWYRQDPGQGLRLIYYSQIVNDFQKGDIAEGYSVSREKKESFPLTVTSAQKNPTAFYLCASSMGSAGETRSSQHFGPGTRLLVL.

This clonotype was counted only a few times. The V call is TRBV7-2, the J call TRBJ2-7, with TRBD1 identical over 7 bases. V was clipped by 9 bases and J by 0 bases; unmatched bases: 11. The CDR3 is made up of 15 amino acids. The germline V gene encodes CDR1 SGHTA and CDR2 FQGNSA. The CDR3 region has the DNA TGTGCCAGTTTGGATCGACAGGGCTACTCCTACGAGCAGTACTTC. Its translation: CASLDRQGYSYEQYF. The variable domain in full, completed from reference TRBV7-2 and TRBJ2-7, reads GAGVSQSPSNKVTEKGKDVELRCDPISGHTALYWYRQSLGQGLEFLIYFQGNSAPDKSGLPSDRFSAERTGGSVSTLTIQRTQQEDSAVYLCASLDRQGYSYEQYFGPGTRLTVT.

The J gene is TRBJ1-1, the V gene TRBV6-5; tentative D call: TRBD1 (5 bases). V was pared by 0 bases and J by 4 bases, with 12 bases between. The CDR3 is 15 residues long. CDR1 is MNHEY, CDR2 SVGAGI, per germline. The CDR3 bases are TGTGCCAGCAGTTACTCGATGCAGGGAGTCACTGAAGCTTTCTTT. This translates into CASSYSMQGVTEAFF.

This clonotype was seen a few times. The V call is TRBV29-1, the J call TRBJ2-1; 7 nucleotides match TRBD2. CDR1 and CDR2 from the germline V gene are SQVTM and ANQGSEA. The CDR3 extends over 12 amino acids. After removal of 0 bases from V and 8 bases from J, the junction contained 1 base not matched to a gene. The CDR3 DNA sequence: TGCAGCGTTGAAGATCGGGGGGATGAGCAGTTCTTC. Translation: CSVEDRGDEQFF.